The 17 T cell receptor beta chains below were found in one sample sequenced in a study of CD8 T cells in Susac syndrome. Reverse transcription of about 0.5 to 1 ug RNA was performed with random hexamers. TCRdb passed the immunoSEQ multiplex PCR reads through MiXCR, listing each CDR3 protein once. The top ten hold roughly 0.099% of the sample, which has some 170,000 distinct CDR3 sequences, approximately 93% seen once. Sequenced input: CD4+ T cells from PBMCs. The receptors originated from a human donor with multiple sclerosis.

The chain combines TRBV15 with TRBJ2-3; D is possibly TRBD1 or TRBD2 (6 bases each). This CDR3 is 16 amino acids long. Germline values: CDR1 LNHNV, CDR2 YYDKDF (reference sequence). V was cut by 4 bases and J by 10 bases, with 24 bases left in between. The CDR3, as DNA: TGTGCCACCAGCAAACCATTACCGGGGGCCGTGGGTTCGCAGTATTTT. It specifies CATSKPLPGAVGSQYF.

The rearrangement links TRBV12-3 or TRBV12-4 to TRBJ1-1; D is perhaps TRBD1 (5 bases). The CDR3 has 13 residues. Between the trimmed V and J ends, which lost 7 bases and 11 bases, there was a span of 20 bases. CDR3 bases: TGTGCCAGCACTCTCGGGGAGGGACGGCGCGCTTTCTTT. Protein sequence: CASTLGEGRRAFF.

The rearrangement uses TRBV20-1 and TRBJ1-3; the D is unclear. V was cut by 2 bases and J by 0 bases, with 2 bases left in between. CDR1 and CDR2 from the germline V gene are DFQATT and SNEGSKA (reference sequence). The CDR3 is 12 residues long. The CDR3 sequence is CSARHSGNTIYF. The CDR3 DNA reads TGCAGTGCTAGACACTCTGGAAACACCATATATTTT.

V and J are TRBV4-1 and TRBJ1-5; 7 nucleotides line up with TRBD1. The junction had 4 bases not matched to a gene; V was cut back by 5 bases and J by 0 bases. Germline V gene data show CDR1 as MGHRA and CDR2 as YSYEKL. The CDR3 has 15 residues. The CDR3, as DNA: TGCGCCAGCAGCGACAGGGATTTTAGCAATCAGCCCCAGCATTTT. Its protein is CASSDRDFSNQPQHF.

The chain recombines TRBV28 with TRBJ2-3, with D unclear. The CDR3 loop spans 12 amino acids. Trimming removed 5 bases at V and 3 bases at J, with 6 bases between. Germline V gives CDR1 MDHEN, CDR2 SYDVKM. The CDR3 coding sequence is TGTGCCAGCAGTGCAGTGACAGATACGCAGTATTTT. Translating it yields CASSAVTDTQYF. Based on the CDR3 plus reference TRBV28 and TRBJ2-3, the full variable domain is DVKVTQSSRYLVKRTGEKVFLECVQDMDHENMFWYRQDPGLGLRLIYFSYDVKMKEKGDIPEGYSVSREKKERFSLILESASTNQTSMYLCASSAVTDTQYFGPGTRLTVL.

J is TRBJ2-4 and V is TRBV19, with 10 bases matching TRBD1. Germline V gene sequence: CDR1 LNHDA, CDR2 SQIVND (reference sequence). V shed 3 bases and J 10 bases; nucleotides not matched to a gene: 9. The length of the CDR3 is 15 residues. This CDR3 reads CASSMRGTGERIQYF. The CDR3 DNA reads as TGTGCCAGTAGTATGAGAGGGACAGGGGAGAGGATTCAGTACTTC.

This chain connects TRBV7-9 to TRBJ2-1, with a weak D call TRBD1 (5 bases). V was shortened by 4 bases and J by 5 bases, with 6 bases between the two germline ends. Looked up from germline, CDR1 is SEHNR and CDR2 is FQNEAQ (reference sequence). The CDR3 is 12 amino acids. The CDR3 reads CASSWGDNEQFF. The CDR3 DNA sequence: TGTGCCAGCAGCTGGGGCGACAATGAGCAGTTCTTC.

V usage is TRBV7-2 and J usage is TRBJ2-5, with TRBD1 matching over 7 bases. Germline CDR1 and CDR2: SGHTA and FQGNSA. The trim removed 3 bases at V and 1 base at J, leaving 2 bases unmatched. The CDR3 has 14 residues. The DNA for the CDR3 is TGTGCCAGCAGCTTTGCAGGGGGCCAAGAGACCCAGTACTTC. Translating gives CASSFAGGQETQYF.

The V gene is TRBV9, the J gene TRBJ1-4; 9 nucleotides agree with TRBD1. Germline assignment: CDR1 SGDLS and CDR2 YYNGEE. V lost 0 bases, J lost 10 bases, and 7 bases stayed unmatched. The CDR3 spans 15 residues. The DNA of the CDR3 is TGTGCCAGCAGCGTAGAGGGACAGGGTTCTGGAAAACTGTTTTTT. Protein: CASSVEGQGSGKLFF.

This sequence joins TRBV20-1 and TRBJ1-5, with a possible D match to TRBD1 (5 bases). V lost 6 bases to trimming and J lost 7 bases, with 13 bases between them. CDR1 and CDR2 (germline): DFQATT, SNEGSKA (reference sequence). This CDR3 region has 12 residues. The DNA for the CDR3 is TGCAGTGCCGGGACCGCGCCCCAGCCCCAGCATTTT. This gives the protein CSAGTAPQPQHF.

This sequence joins TRBV12-3 or TRBV12-4 and TRBJ2-3; D might be TRBD1 (5 bases). Trimming took 2 bases from V and 2 from J, leaving 11 bases between them. This CDR3 is 15 amino acids long. The CDR3 protein is CASSLFRAYTDTQYF. CDR3 sequence (DNA): TGTGCCAGCAGTTTATTCAGGGCTTACACAGATACGCAGTATTTT.

This chain uses TRBV11-2 with TRBJ2-1; 7 nucleotides line up with TRBD2. J gave up 3 bases and V 5 bases, and 10 bases lay outside the gene matches. The CDR3 runs 16 residues. Germline V CDR1 and CDR2: SGHAT, FQNNGV. CDR3 residues: CASSPTTSKGYNEQFF. CDR3 sequence (DNA): TGTGCCAGCAGCCCTACGACTAGCAAGGGCTACAATGAGCAGTTCTTC.

This rearrangement joins TRBV5-1 to TRBJ2-3; tentatively, D is TRBD2 (6 bases). Germline loops: CDR1 SGHRS, CDR2 YFSETQ. This CDR3 region has 16 residues. V was trimmed by 7 bases and J by 2 bases, leaving 20 bases between them. The CDR3 nucleotides are TGCGCCAGCGGGGGTCAAAGCGGGTTCTCCACAGATACGCAGTATTTT. Its translation is CASGGQSGFSTDTQYF.

The V gene is TRBV5-6, the J gene TRBJ1-2; 9 bases align to TRBD1. Germline-derived CDR1 and CDR2 are SGHDT and YYEEEE. Losses at the gene ends were 0 bases for V and 4 bases for J; bases not matched to a gene: 4. The CDR3 is made up of 15 amino acids. The CDR3 loop reads CASSLDTGGSYGYTF. The CDR3 DNA sequence: TGTGCCAGCAGCTTGGATACAGGGGGCAGCTATGGCTACACCTTC.

V gene TRBV9 combines with J gene TRBJ2-6, with 7 bases matching TRBD1. CDR1 and CDR2 (germline): SGDLS, YYNGEE. The CDR3 consists of 18 residues. V lost 3 bases to trimming and J lost 0 bases; unmatched junction nucleotides: 9. CDR3 in amino acids: CASSARQGFSSGANVLTF. The CDR3 coding sequence is TGTGCCAGCAGCGCGAGACAGGGCTTCAGCTCTGGGGCCAACGTCCTGACTTTC.

This chain joins TRBV29-1 and TRBJ2-7, with 7 bases lining up with TRBD1. The CDR3 loop spans 13 amino acids. The germline V gene has CDR1 SQVTM and CDR2 ANQGSEA. V was clipped by 6 bases and J by 1 base; unmatched bases: 6. In nucleotides, the CDR3 is TGCAGCGTAACAGGGGTGGGGTCCTACGAGCAGTACTTC. Translation gives CSVTGVGSYEQYF.

This CDR3 is CASSLDWFQPQHF. CDR3 in DNA: TGTGCCAGCAGCTTGGATTGGTTTCAGCCCCAGCATTTT. J is TRBJ1-5 and V is TRBV5-5, with D unclear. Germline CDR1 and CDR2: SGHKS and YYEKEE (reference sequence). This CDR3 comprises 13 residues. V dropped 0 bases and J dropped 6 bases, with 7 bases sitting between them.